Below are 31 T cell receptor beta chains sequenced from a single sample in a study of CD8 T cells in Susac syndrome (dated by TCRdb to about 2019). Libraries came from the immunoSEQ multiplex PCR assay. RNA was extracted using the RNeasy kit, and roughly 0.5 to 1 microgram was reverse transcribed with random hexamers. Starting from the raw public reads, TCRdb applied fastp trimming at Q25, assembled clones with MiXCR and retained in-frame beta chains. CDR3 protein sequences are deduplicated, and each keeps its most common genes and DNA. In this sample the table shows approximately 100,000 distinct CDR3 sequences, about nine tenths of which occur a single time. Clones ranked in the top ten supply around 0.12% of the sample. Sample: CD8+ T cells from PBMCs. The receptors originated from a human donor in good health.

This chain uses TRBV27 with TRBJ2-1; D gene ambiguous. V gave up 0 bases and J gave up 4 bases, with 4 bases separating them. The CDR3 sequence is 13 residues long. Germline V lookup: CDR1 MNHEY, CDR2 SMNVEV (reference sequence). The CDR3 sequence is CASSLSEYNEQFF. The CDR3 DNA reads TGTGCCAGCAGTTTATCCGAGTACAATGAGCAGTTCTTC.

In DNA, the CDR3 is TGCAGCGTTGTGAGGGGGGTCTATGGCTACACCTTC. This sequence encodes CSVVRGVYGYTF. The J gene is TRBJ1-2, the V gene TRBV29-1; maybe TRBD1 (6 bases). CDR1 and CDR2 from the germline V gene are SQVTM and ANQGSEA. This CDR3 is 12 amino acids long. With 4 bases removed from V and 4 bases from J, the gap between germline ends came to 10 bases.

This clonotype occurred a few times. This chain joins TRBV19 and TRBJ2-7; D assignment may be TRBD1 or TRBD2 (5 bases each). The germline V gene encodes CDR1 LNHDA and CDR2 SQIVND (reference sequence). The length of the CDR3 is 13 residues. V was shortened by 9 bases and J by 2 bases, with 14 bases between the two germline ends. CDR3 amino acids: CASSEGRAYEQYF. The CDR3 DNA sequence: TGTGCCAGCAGCGAGGGGCGAGCCTACGAGCAGTACTTC.

The chain recombines TRBV7-8 with TRBJ2-1; 9 bases agree with TRBD2. Germline CDR1 and CDR2: SGHVS and FQNEAQ. V trimming: 5 bases; J trimming: 7 bases; junction bases outside the gene matches: 6. The CDR3 covers 14 residues. CDR3 region: CASSPRTSANEQFF. Here the CDR3 DNA reads TGTGCCAGCAGCCCCCGGACTAGCGCTAATGAGCAGTTCTTC.

As concerns this clonotype: Compared with germline, one end of the junction differs, possibly owing to a read error. This chain connects TRBV20-1 to TRBJ2-7; tentatively, D is TRBD2 (5 bases). This CDR3 contains 15 residues. CDR1 DFQATT and CDR2 SNEGSKA come from the germline V gene (reference sequence). In DNA, the CDR3 is TGCAGTGCGAGAGATTTAGGGAGTTCGGTCTACGAGCAGTACTTC. As protein: CSARDLGSSVYEQYF.

This chain connects TRBV2 to TRBJ2-7; TRBD1 agrees at 9 bases. The CDR3 is 12 amino acids. From germline, CDR1 is SNHLY and CDR2 FYNNEI. V was clipped by 7 bases and J by 3 bases; unmatched bases: 1. The CDR3 DNA reads TGTGCCAGCAAGACAGGGGGCTACGAGCAGTACTTC. Translated, it gives CASKTGGYEQYF.

The J gene is TRBJ2-7, the V gene TRBV20-1; tentative D call: TRBD1 (6 bases). Germline assignment: CDR1 DFQATT and CDR2 SNEGSKA (reference sequence). V lost 6 bases to trimming and J lost 5 bases, with 20 bases between them. This CDR3 contains 14 residues. CDR3 residues: CSALKAQGQDEQYF. The CDR3 region has the DNA TGCAGTGCACTTAAGGCACAGGGTCAGGACGAGCAGTACTTC.

This sequence joins TRBV6-2 or TRBV6-3 and TRBJ2-3; the D gene is possibly TRBD2 (6 bases). Between the trimmed V and J ends, which lost 2 bases and 1 base, there was a span of 10 bases. Germline-derived CDR1 and CDR2 are MNHEY and SVGEGT. The CDR3 has 15 amino acids. The chain's CDR3 is CASSYMGLRTDTQYF. DNA of the CDR3: TGTGCCAGCAGTTACATGGGACTCCGCACAGATACGCAGTATTTT.

This chain joins TRBV12-3 or TRBV12-4 and TRBJ2-3; weak D call: TRBD2 (6 bases). Trimming removed 3 bases at V and 2 bases at J, with 12 bases between. The CDR3 is 15 amino acids. The CDR3 DNA reads TGTGCCAGCAGTTTTAATACGGGGGTCACAGATACGCAGTATTTT. Its protein is CASSFNTGVTDTQYF.

This chain connects TRBV10-3 to TRBJ2-2; 7 bases fit TRBD1. V shed 2 bases, J shed 6 bases, and the junction held 12 bases outside the gene matches. CDR3 length equals 17 residues. Germline assignment: CDR1 ENHRY and CDR2 SYGVKD. The CDR3 DNA follows: TGTGCCATCAGTGAGCGTTCGAGGGGGCGCAGGTCCGGGGAGCTGTTTTTT. It yields the protein CAISERSRGRRSGELFF.

Only one count was recorded for this clonotype. V usage is TRBV6-2 or TRBV6-3 and J usage is TRBJ1-1; weak D call: TRBD1 (6 bases). Germline CDR1 reads MNHEY; CDR2 reads SVGEGT. CDR3 length equals 15 residues. V lost 5 bases and J 4 bases, leaving 17 bases between the germline ends. The CDR3 DNA is TGTGCCAGCAGTCTAGAACGGGGGGCCGGCACTGAAGCTTTCTTT. Its protein is CASSLERGAGTEAFF.

The chain joins TRBV4-1 to TRBJ2-7, with D maybe TRBD1 (6 bases). CDR3 length equals 15 residues. The ends were cut back, 0 bases at V and 2 bases at J, with 11 bases in the middle. Germline V gene sequence: CDR1 MGHRA, CDR2 YSYEKL. Written as DNA, the CDR3 is TGCGCCAGCAGCCAAGATCCAGGGGATGCCTACGAGCAGTACTTC. It translates to CASSQDPGDAYEQYF.

The rearrangement links TRBV5-1 to TRBJ1-1; no reliable D call. Germline assignment: CDR1 SGHRS and CDR2 YFSETQ. The V end was cut by 4 bases, the J end by 3 bases, with 13 bases between. The CDR3 covers 14 residues. CDR3 amino acids: CASSPEHRDTEAFF. The DNA of the CDR3 is TGCGCCAGCAGCCCCGAACACCGGGACACTGAAGCTTTCTTT.

CDR3 sequence: CASRDRGHTEAFF. The CDR3, as DNA: TGTGCCAGCAGGGACAGGGGCCACACTGAAGCTTTCTTT. This rearrangement joins TRBV25-1 to TRBJ1-1, with 9 nucleotides matching TRBD1. The CDR3 is made up of 13 amino acids. Germline V lookup: CDR1 MGHDK, CDR2 SYGVNS. Trimming removed 6 bases from V and 3 bases from J; junction bases left unmatched: 2.

This clonotype was observed once. The CDR3 loop is CASSQVTSGVGEKLFF. CDR3 sequence (DNA): TGCGCCAGCAGCCAAGTTACCTCGGGGGTGGGTGAAAAACTGTTTTTT. The chain links TRBV4-1 to TRBJ1-4; tentative D call: TRBD1 (5 bases). The V and J ends lost 1 base and 7 bases respectively, with 16 bases between them. Germline CDR1 is MGHRA and CDR2 is YSYEKL. There are 16 residues in the CDR3.

The rearrangement joins TRBV7-9 to TRBJ1-2, with a weak D call TRBD1 (5 bases). Germline V lookup: CDR1 SEHNR, CDR2 FQNEAQ (reference sequence). The CDR3 is 14 amino acids. Between the trimmed V and J ends, which lost 2 bases and 4 bases, there was a span of 11 bases. DNA of the CDR3: TGTGCCAGCAGCTTAAGTCCCGACAGCTATGGCTACACCTTC. The encoded protein is CASSLSPDSYGYTF.

The V and J genes are TRBV27 and TRBJ1-2; D is perhaps TRBD1 (6 bases). Trimming shortened V by 9 bases and J by 2 bases, and 16 bases separated the two germline ends. Germline V gene lookup returns CDR1 MNHEY and CDR2 SMNVEV (reference sequence). The CDR3 runs to 14 residues. CDR3 protein: CARIAGQLNYGYTF. The CDR3 region has the DNA TGTGCCAGGATTGCGGGACAACTAAACTATGGCTACACCTTC.

This clonotype was recorded once. V gene TRBV20-1 combines with J gene TRBJ2-6; D unclear. Trimming pared 4 bases from V and 0 bases from J, leaving 7 bases between. The CDR3 runs 14 residues. The germline V gene has CDR1 DFQATT and CDR2 SNEGSKA (reference sequence). The CDR3 nucleotides read TGCAGTGCTACCCCAGTCTCTGGGGCCAACGTCCTGACTTTC. Protein sequence: CSATPVSGANVLTF.

The DNA of the CDR3 is TGCAGTGCTAGCCCTAGCGGGGTCCGGGACGAGCAGTACTTC. Residues: CSASPSGVRDEQYF. The V gene is TRBV20-1, the J gene TRBJ2-7; 9 bases are a match to TRBD2. V was clipped by 3 bases and J by 5 bases; unmatched bases: 8. Looked up from germline, CDR1 is DFQATT and CDR2 is SNEGSKA (reference sequence). The CDR3 sequence is 14 residues long.

The V gene is TRBV9, the J gene TRBJ2-3; the D gene is possibly TRBD1 (6 bases). The length of the CDR3 is 13 residues. The V and J ends lost 4 bases and 4 bases respectively, with 10 bases between them. Germline CDR1 and CDR2: SGDLS and YYNGEE. DNA for the CDR3: TGTGCCAGCAGCCCAAGACAGGCAGATACGCAGTATTTT. This sequence encodes CASSPRQADTQYF.

The rearrangement links TRBV6-2 or TRBV6-3 to TRBJ2-7; D unresolved. CDR1 and CDR2 from the germline V gene are MNHEY and SVGEGT. Trimming pared 7 bases from V and 4 bases from J, leaving 20 bases between. This CDR3 is 15 amino acids long. CDR3 in DNA: TGTGCCAGCACCGAAGCGAGCTCGACGGTTTACGAGCAGTACTTC. Amino acid sequence: CASTEASSTVYEQYF.

The chain joins TRBV4-1 to TRBJ2-1; 8 bases match TRBD1. With V trimmed by 0 bases and J by 3 bases, 7 bases remained unmatched. The V gene's germline CDR1 is MGHRA and CDR2 YSYEKL. The CDR3 contains 17 residues. The DNA for the CDR3 is TGCGCCAGCAGCCAAGATCCCGGACAGGGTATCTACAATGAGCAGTTCTTC. It specifies CASSQDPGQGIYNEQFF.

The rearrangement joins TRBV5-4 to TRBJ1-2; 7 bases align to TRBD1. CDR1 and CDR2 (germline): SGHNT, YYREEE (reference sequence). V lost 4 bases, J lost 5 bases, and 11 bases stayed unmatched. The CDR3 is 15 residues long. DNA of the CDR3: TGTGCCAGCAGCACCCCGGGACAGAGCCAATATGGCTACACCTTC. Translated: CASSTPGQSQYGYTF.

This clonotype was detected only once. This sequence joins TRBV6-1 and TRBJ1-4, with D uncertain. The CDR3 loop spans 14 amino acids. Germline-derived CDR1 and CDR2 are MNHNS and SASEGT. Trimming removed 3 bases from V and 0 bases from J, with 5 bases in between. The CDR3 sequence: CASSERATNEKLFF. DNA for the CDR3: TGTGCCAGCAGTGAGCGTGCAACTAATGAAAAACTGTTTTTT.

This clonotype was picked up a small number of times. The chain carries TRBV4-1 and TRBJ1-2; a weak D match, TRBD1 (5 bases). The CDR3 is made up of 15 amino acids. In germline, CDR1 is MGHRA, CDR2 YSYEKL. V lost 1 base and J lost 4, with 13 bases in between. CDR3 residues: CASSQAVRVGYGYTF. DNA of the CDR3: TGCGCCAGCAGCCAAGCGGTCAGGGTCGGCTATGGCTACACCTTC.

This chain connects TRBV11-2 to TRBJ2-5; TRBD2 aligns across 10 bases. V was pared by 1 base and J by 2 bases, with 13 bases of the junction left unmatched. The CDR3 totals 19 residues. CDR1 and CDR2 from the germline V gene are SGHAT and FQNNGV. The CDR3 bases are TGTGCCAGCAGCTTAGGTTTCGGCTCGTCTAGCGGGGGTCAAGAGACCCAGTACTTC. Amino acids: CASSLGFGSSSGGQETQYF.

V is TRBV12-3 or TRBV12-4 and J is TRBJ2-3, with 12 bases lining up with TRBD2. This CDR3 is built from 15 residues. J gave up 4 bases and V 3 bases, and 2 bases lay outside the gene matches. CDR3 protein: CASSFLAGGPDTQYF. CDR3 in DNA: TGTGCCAGCAGTTTTCTAGCGGGGGGGCCAGATACGCAGTATTTT.

The chain links TRBV3-1 to TRBJ1-3; maybe TRBD1 (5 bases). This CDR3 has 14 residues. CDR1 is LGHDT, CDR2 YNNKEL, per germline (reference sequence). The V gene lost 6 bases and the J gene lost 0 bases, with 9 bases spanning the gap. CDR3 sequence reads: CASSLTDSGNTIYF. The CDR3, as DNA: TGTGCCAGCAGTCTGACAGACTCTGGAAACACCATATATTTT. Using reference TRBV3-1 and TRBJ1-3 for the parts outside the CDR3, the full variable domain is DTAVSQTPKYLVTQMGNDKSIKCEQNLGHDTMYWYKQDSKKFLKIMFSYNNKELIINETVPNRFSPKSPDKAHLNLHINSLELGDSAVYFCASSLTDSGNTIYFGEGSWLTVV.

As DNA, the CDR3 is TGTGCCAGCAGCTTGATGACGGGAGGTTACACAGATACGCAGTATTTT. Translation gives CASSLMTGGYTDTQYF. The genes are TRBV7-9 and TRBJ2-3, with 7 bases fitting TRBD2. Per germline, CDR1 SEHNR and CDR2 FQNEAQ (reference sequence). With V trimmed by 3 bases and J by 2 bases, 8 bases remained unmatched. This CDR3 is built from 16 residues.

The rearrangement uses TRBV6-1 and TRBJ2-1; 8 nucleotides align to TRBD2. Looked up from germline, CDR1 is MNHNS and CDR2 is SASEGT. The CDR3 spans 16 residues. J was trimmed by 7 bases and V by 1 base; bases with no gene match: 9. CDR3 loop: CASSEVVAGTGNEQFF. The CDR3 DNA reads TGTGCCAGCAGTGAAGTTGTAGCGGGGACTGGGAATGAGCAGTTCTTC.

The CDR3 reads CASSNAMNTEAFF. The CDR3 DNA follows: TGTGCCAGTAGTAATGCGATGAACACTGAAGCTTTCTTT. The genes are TRBV19 and TRBJ1-1, with unresolved D. V dropped 4 bases and J dropped 0 bases, with 6 bases sitting between them. Germline CDR1 and CDR2: LNHDA and SQIVND (reference sequence). CDR3 size: 13 residues.